This T cell receptor (beta chain) came from a study of CD8+ T cells in alopecia areata. Sequencing relied on a cDNA template that was reverse transcribed from extracted RNA. Measured with immunoSEQ multiplex PCR; TCRdb has only the in-frame clones, and not every one. The table includes about 220,000 clones, under 60% detected once. V lost 0 bases to trimming and J lost 7 bases; unmatched junction nucleotides: 3. This CDR3 spans 14 amino acids. The germline V gene has CDR1 SGHDT and CDR2 YYEEEE. Regarding this clone: The antigen remains unidentified.

Study conclusions and caveats: Clonality in lesional scalp, especially alopecia totalis/universalis, exceeded that of normal scalp. While patients received tofacitinib, many expanded lesional clones remained present in scalp and blood. Against the mouse data, patients shared TCRs less clearly, possibly for HLA reasons.

Treatment meaning: oral pan-JAK inhibitor, 5-10 mg twice daily. The chain combines TRBV5-6 with TRBJ1-2, with TRBD1 matching over 10 bases. The specimen comprised CD4+ T cells sorted from blood, sampled at week 4, from a patient treated with tofacitinib. This sequence was found in a human donor with alopecia areata. In nucleotides, the CDR3 is TGTGCCAGCAGCTTGGGACAGGGGGCACGTGGCTACACCTTC. It is translated as CASSLGQGARGYTF.